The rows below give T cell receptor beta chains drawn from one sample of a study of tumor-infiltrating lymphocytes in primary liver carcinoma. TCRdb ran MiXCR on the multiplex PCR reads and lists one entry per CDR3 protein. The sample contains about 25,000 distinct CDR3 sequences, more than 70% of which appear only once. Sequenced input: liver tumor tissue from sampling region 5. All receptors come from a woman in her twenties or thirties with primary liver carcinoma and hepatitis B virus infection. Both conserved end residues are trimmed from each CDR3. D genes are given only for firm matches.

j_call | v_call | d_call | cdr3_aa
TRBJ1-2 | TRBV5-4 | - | ASSGAGLKGGYT
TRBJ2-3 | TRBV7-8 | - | ARSLGGVSTQY
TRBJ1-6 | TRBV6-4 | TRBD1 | ASGDWTGESPLH
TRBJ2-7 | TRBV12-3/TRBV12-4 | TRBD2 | ASNLSRESVKQH
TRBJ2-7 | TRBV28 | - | ASSFYIPSKQNSYEQY
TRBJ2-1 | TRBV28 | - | ASSPMSGSSYNEQS
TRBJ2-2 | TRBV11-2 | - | ASAEYGELF
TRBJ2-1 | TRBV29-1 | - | SGTAGSVIGEQF
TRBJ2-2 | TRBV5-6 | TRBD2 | VSSLPGLAGYTGELF
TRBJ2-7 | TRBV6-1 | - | ASIEWVFYEQY
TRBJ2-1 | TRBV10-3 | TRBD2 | AIGKSAAGTYNEQF